A selection of T cell receptor beta chains follows, all from one sample in a study of T cell responses to AZD1222 COVID-19 vaccine. TCRdb keeps only in-frame clones here, not all; method: immunoSEQ multiplex PCR. The sample has around 100,000 clones, 86% seen once. The source material was peripheral blood, sampled 28 days after the second dose of the MenACWY control vaccine. The receptors were gathered from an adult who received the MenACWY meningococcal vaccine as a control. Each CDR3 is given with its conserved first and last residue. Fields, in order: D gene, J gene, clone size, V gene, CDR3 protein, CDR3 DNA. A D gene is named only where the DNA matches it firmly. Clone size is given for some rows only: seen once, a few or many times, or a class if the clone is expanded.

. | TRBJ1-2 | . | TRBV7-3 | CASSLTGGTGVNGYTF | TGTGCCAGCAGCTTAACTGGGGGAACGGGGGTAAATGGCTACACCTTC
TRBD1 | TRBJ1-3 | few | TRBV7-3 | CASSSGQGRSGNTIYF | TGTGCCAGCAGCTCTGGACAGGGGAGATCTGGAAACACCATATATTTT
TRBD2 | TRBJ2-3 | . | TRBV7-3 | CASSPQPLGLAGGQDTQYF | TGTGCCAGCAGCCCCCAGCCCCTCGGACTAGCGGGGGGGCAAGATACGCAGTATTTT
. | TRBJ2-7 | . | TRBV5-6 | CASSLEINIHEQYF | TGTGCCAGCAGCTTGGAGATCAACATCCACGAGCAGTACTTC
. | TRBJ1-3 | . | TRBV5-1 | CASSLGMGNTIYF | TGCGCCAGCAGCTTGGGTATGGGAAACACCATATATTTT
TRBD2 | TRBJ2-3 | . | TRBV25-1 | CASDIAGGPTDTQYF | TGTGCCAGCGATATAGCGGGGGGGCCGACAGATACGCAGTATTTT
. | TRBJ1-2 | once | TRBV19 | CASKRTDDYGYTF | TGTGCCAGTAAAAGGACAGATGACTATGGCTACACCTTC
. | TRBJ2-3 | once | TRBV28 | CASSSGGDRTDTQYF | TGTGCCAGCAGTTCGGGGGGCGATCGCACAGATACGCAGTATTTT
. | TRBJ1-2 | . | TRBV12-3/TRBV12-4 | CASSPGDGYTF | TGTGCCAGCTCCCCCGGGGATGGCTACACCTTC
. | TRBJ1-2 | few | TRBV6-2/TRBV6-3 | CASSYYSGTVQIYGYTF | TGTGCCAGCAGTTACTATAGTGGGACCGTCCAGATCTATGGCTACACCTTC
. | TRBJ2-3 | once | TRBV20-1 | CSAPLAYTQYF | TGCAGTGCTCCCTTAGCATATACGCAGTATTTT
. | TRBJ1-2 | . | TRBV7-8 | CASSFQGGLGSGYTF | TGTGCCAGCAGCTTTCAAGGGGGTTTGGGTTCCGGCTACACCTTC
TRBD2 | TRBJ2-1 | . | TRBV5-5 | CASTRRLAGAGSSYNEQFF | TGTGCCAGCACCAGAAGGCTAGCGGGGGCCGGAAGCTCCTACAATGAGCAGTTCTTC
TRBD1 | TRBJ1-6 | few | TRBV5-1 | CASSLETGGRSPLHF | TGCGCCAGCAGCTTGGAGACAGGGGGTCGTTCACCCCTCCACTTT
TRBD1 | TRBJ1-2 | . | TRBV7-2 | CASSLGQGSPYGYTF | TGTGCCAGCAGCTTAGGACAGGGGAGCCCCTATGGCTACACCTTC
. | TRBJ2-3 | . | TRBV12-5 | CASGPPGGGPDTQYF | TGTGCTAGTGGTCCCCCAGGAGGGGGGCCGGATACGCAGTATTTT
. | TRBJ1-1 | . | TRBV7-8 | CASSGYRSLNTEAFF | TGTGCCAGCAGCGGGTACAGGAGCCTGAACACTGAAGCTTTCTTT
TRBD2 | TRBJ2-1 | once | TRBV5-1 | CASSRLAGADNEQFF | TGCGCCAGCAGCCGACTAGCGGGGGCTGACAATGAGCAGTTCTTC
. | TRBJ2-3 | once | TRBV6-4 | CASSGQPTDTQYF | TGTGCCAGCAGTGGTCAACCCACAGATACGCAGTATTTT
TRBD1 | TRBJ2-2 | . | TRBV7-3 | CASSLTTGTGELFF | TGTGCCAGCAGCTTAACGACAGGGACCGGGGAGCTGTTTTTT
TRBD1 | TRBJ1-2 | . | TRBV4-2 | CASSATGEPNYGYTF | TGTGCCAGCAGCGCCACAGGGGAACCGAACTATGGCTACACCTTC
TRBD2 | TRBJ2-5 | . | TRBV28 | CASRLAGGGETQYF | TGTGCCAGCAGATTAGCGGGGGGAGGGGAGACCCAGTACTTC
TRBD1 | TRBJ1-2 | . | TRBV5-4 | CASSRDRDLLIGGYTF | TGTGCCAGCAGCCGGGACAGGGATTTACTTATCGGTGGCTACACCTTC
. | TRBJ1-2 | . | TRBV2 | CASIPGTWGGASRGYTF | TGTGCCAGCATTCCCGGTACCTGGGGGGGGGCTTCGAGAGGCTACACCTTC
. | TRBJ2-7 | . | TRBV2 | CASSDIGPSYEQYF | TGTGCCAGCAGTGACATCGGGCCATCCTACGAGCAGTACTTC
. | TRBJ1-1 | . | TRBV19 | CASSIIGNTEAFF | TGTGCCAGTAGTATAATCGGGAACACTGAAGCTTTCTTT
TRBD1 | TRBJ1-6 | . | TRBV30 | CAWSVGQGYNSPLHF | TGTGCCTGGAGTGTGGGACAGGGGTATAATTCACCCCTCCACTTT
. | TRBJ1-5 | . | TRBV6-5 | CASSYSRGNQPQHF | TGTGCCAGCAGTTACTCCCGAGGCAATCAGCCCCAGCATTTT
. | TRBJ2-3 | . | TRBV19 | CASSNRRLTDTQYF | TGTGCCAGTAGTAACAGGAGGCTCACAGATACGCAGTATTTT
. | TRBJ2-7 | . | TRBV2 | CASISDLGHEQYF | TGTGCCAGCATTTCGGACTTGGGCCACGAGCAGTACTTC